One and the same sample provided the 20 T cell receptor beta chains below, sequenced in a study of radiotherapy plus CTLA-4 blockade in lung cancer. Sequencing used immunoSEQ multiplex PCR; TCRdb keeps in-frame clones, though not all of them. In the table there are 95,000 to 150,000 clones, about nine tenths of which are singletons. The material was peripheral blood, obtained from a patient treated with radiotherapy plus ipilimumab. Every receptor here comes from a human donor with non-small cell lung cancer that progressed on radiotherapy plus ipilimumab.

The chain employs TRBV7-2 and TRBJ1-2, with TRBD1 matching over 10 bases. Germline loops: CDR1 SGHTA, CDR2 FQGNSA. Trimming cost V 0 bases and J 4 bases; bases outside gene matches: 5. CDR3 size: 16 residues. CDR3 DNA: TGTGCCAGCAGCTTAGCGTCGGGGGACAGGGGCTATGGCTACACCTTC. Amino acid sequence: CASSLASGDRGYGYTF.

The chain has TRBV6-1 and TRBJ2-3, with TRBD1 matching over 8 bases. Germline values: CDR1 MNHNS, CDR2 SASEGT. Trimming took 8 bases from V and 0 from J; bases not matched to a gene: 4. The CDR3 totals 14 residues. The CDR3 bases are TGTGCCAGCGACAGGGGTGCTAGCACAGATACGCAGTATTTT. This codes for CASDRGASTDTQYF.

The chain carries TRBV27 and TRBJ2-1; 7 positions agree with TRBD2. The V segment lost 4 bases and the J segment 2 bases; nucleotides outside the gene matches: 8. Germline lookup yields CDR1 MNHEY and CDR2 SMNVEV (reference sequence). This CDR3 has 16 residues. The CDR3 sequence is CASSSKTSFAYNEQFF. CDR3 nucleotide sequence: TGTGCCAGCAGTTCAAAGACTAGCTTCGCCTACAATGAGCAGTTCTTC.

The CDR3 DNA follows: TGTGCCAGCAGACAGGGCACGAACACCGGGGAGCTGTTTTTT. This gives the protein CASRQGTNTGELFF. The rearrangement joins TRBV6-6 to TRBJ2-2, with D perhaps matching TRBD1 (6 bases). Germline CDR1 and CDR2: MNHNY and SVGAGI (reference sequence). V lost 6 bases to trimming and J lost 0 bases, with 8 bases between them. This CDR3 is 14 amino acids long.

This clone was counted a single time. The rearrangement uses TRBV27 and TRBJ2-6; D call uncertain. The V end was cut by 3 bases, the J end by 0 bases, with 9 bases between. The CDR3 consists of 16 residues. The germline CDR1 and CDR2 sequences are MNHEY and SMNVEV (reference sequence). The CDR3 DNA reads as TGTGCCAGCAGTTTTCGACGGCTCTCTGGGGCCAACGTCCTGACTTTC. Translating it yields CASSFRRLSGANVLTF. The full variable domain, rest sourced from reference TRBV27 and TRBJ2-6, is EAQVTQNPRYLITVTGKKLTVTCSQNMNHEYMSWYRQDPGLGLRQIYYSMNVEVTDKGDVPEGYKVSRKEKRNFPLILESPSPNQTSLYFCASSFRRLSGANVLTFGAGSRLTVL.

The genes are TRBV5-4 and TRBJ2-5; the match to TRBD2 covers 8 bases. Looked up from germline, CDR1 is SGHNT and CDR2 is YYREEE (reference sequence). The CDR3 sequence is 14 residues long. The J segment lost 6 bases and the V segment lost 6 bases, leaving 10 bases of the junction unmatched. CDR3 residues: CASTSGGVGKTQYF. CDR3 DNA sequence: TGTGCCAGCACTTCCGGGGGGGTAGGGAAGACCCAGTACTTC.

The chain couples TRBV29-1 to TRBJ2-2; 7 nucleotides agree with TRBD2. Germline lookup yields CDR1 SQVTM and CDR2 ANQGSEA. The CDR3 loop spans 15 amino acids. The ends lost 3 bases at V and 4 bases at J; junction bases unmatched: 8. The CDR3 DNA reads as TGCAGCGTTGACGGGGGGAGGGCCCTCACCGGGGAGCTGTTTTTT. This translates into CSVDGGRALTGELFF.

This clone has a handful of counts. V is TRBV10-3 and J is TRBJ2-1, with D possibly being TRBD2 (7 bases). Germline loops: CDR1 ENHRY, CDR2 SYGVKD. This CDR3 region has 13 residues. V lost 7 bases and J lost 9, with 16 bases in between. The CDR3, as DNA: TGTGCCATCATGGGGGCGGGGGAAGGTGAGCAGTTCTTC. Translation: CAIMGAGEGEQFF.

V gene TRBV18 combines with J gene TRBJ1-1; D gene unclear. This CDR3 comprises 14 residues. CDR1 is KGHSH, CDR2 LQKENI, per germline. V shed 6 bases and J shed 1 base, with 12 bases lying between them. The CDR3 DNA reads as TGTGCCAGCTCTAGTGCACACCCGAACACTGAAGCTTTCTTT. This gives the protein CASSSAHPNTEAFF.

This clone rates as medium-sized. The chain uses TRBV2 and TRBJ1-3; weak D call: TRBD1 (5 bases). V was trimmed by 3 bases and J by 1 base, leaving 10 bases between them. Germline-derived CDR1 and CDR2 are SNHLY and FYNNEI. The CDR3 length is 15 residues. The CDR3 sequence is CASSDGTLSGNTIYF. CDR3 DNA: TGTGCCAGCAGTGACGGGACCTTATCTGGAAACACCATATATTTT.

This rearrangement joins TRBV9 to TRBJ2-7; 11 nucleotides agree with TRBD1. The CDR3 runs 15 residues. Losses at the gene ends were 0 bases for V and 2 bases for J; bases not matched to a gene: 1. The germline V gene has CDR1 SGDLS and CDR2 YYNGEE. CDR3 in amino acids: CASSVGGQGAYEQYF. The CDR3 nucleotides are TGTGCCAGCAGCGTAGGGGGACAGGGGGCCTACGAGCAGTACTTC.

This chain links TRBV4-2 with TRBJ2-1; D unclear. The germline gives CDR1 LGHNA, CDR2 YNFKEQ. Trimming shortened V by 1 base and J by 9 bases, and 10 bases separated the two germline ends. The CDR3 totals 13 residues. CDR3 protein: CASSQGDFGEQFF. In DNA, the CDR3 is TGTGCCAGCAGCCAAGGAGACTTCGGTGAGCAGTTCTTC.

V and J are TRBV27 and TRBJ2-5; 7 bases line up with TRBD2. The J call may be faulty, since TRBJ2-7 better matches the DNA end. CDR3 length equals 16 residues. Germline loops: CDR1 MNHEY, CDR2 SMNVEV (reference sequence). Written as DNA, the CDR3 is TGTGCCAGCACCGGGGTTGGTGCGGGAGTCCCCTACGAGCAGTACTTC. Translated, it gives CASTGVGAGVPYEQYF.

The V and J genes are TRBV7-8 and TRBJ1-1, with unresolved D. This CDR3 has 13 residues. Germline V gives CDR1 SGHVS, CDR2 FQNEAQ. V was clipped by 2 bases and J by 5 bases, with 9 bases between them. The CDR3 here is CASSLYAGTEAFF. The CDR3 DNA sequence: TGTGCCAGCAGCTTATATGCGGGAACTGAAGCTTTCTTT.

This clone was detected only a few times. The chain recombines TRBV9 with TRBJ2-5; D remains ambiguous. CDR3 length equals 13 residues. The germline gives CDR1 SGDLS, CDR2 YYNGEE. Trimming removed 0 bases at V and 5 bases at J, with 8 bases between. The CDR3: CASSVALRETQYF. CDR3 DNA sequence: TGTGCCAGCAGCGTAGCTTTGAGGGAGACCCAGTACTTC. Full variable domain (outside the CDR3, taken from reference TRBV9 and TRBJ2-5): DSGVTQTPKHLITATGQRVTLRCSPRSGDLSVYWYQQSLDQGLQFLIQYYNGEERAKGNILERFSAQQFPDLHSELNLSSLELGDSALYFCASSVALRETQYFGPGTRLLVL.

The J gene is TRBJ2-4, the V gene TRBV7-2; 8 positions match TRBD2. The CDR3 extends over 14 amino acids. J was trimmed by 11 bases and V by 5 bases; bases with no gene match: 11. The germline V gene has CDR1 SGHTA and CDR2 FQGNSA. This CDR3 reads CASSRGGGPQVQYF. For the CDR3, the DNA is TGTGCCAGCAGCCGGGGGGGAGGGCCACAGGTTCAGTACTTC.

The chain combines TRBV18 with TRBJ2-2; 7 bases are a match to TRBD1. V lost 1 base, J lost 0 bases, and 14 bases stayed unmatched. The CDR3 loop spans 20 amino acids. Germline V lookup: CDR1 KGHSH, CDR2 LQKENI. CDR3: CASSPQWGSGTDANTGELFF. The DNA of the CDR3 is TGTGCCAGCTCACCACAATGGGGGTCAGGGACAGATGCGAACACCGGGGAGCTGTTTTTT.

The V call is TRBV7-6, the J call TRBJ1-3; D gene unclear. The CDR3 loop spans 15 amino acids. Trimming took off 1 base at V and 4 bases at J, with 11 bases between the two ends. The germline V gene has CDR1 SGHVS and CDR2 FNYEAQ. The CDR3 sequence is CASSLDGGPGNTIYF. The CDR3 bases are TGTGCCAGCAGCTTAGATGGAGGCCCGGGAAACACCATATATTTT.

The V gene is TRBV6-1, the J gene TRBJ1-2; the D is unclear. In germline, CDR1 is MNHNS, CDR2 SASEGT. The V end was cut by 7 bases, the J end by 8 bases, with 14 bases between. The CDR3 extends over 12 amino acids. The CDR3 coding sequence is TGTGCCAGCACCGACGGCGTTTCGGGCTACACCTTC. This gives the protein CASTDGVSGYTF.

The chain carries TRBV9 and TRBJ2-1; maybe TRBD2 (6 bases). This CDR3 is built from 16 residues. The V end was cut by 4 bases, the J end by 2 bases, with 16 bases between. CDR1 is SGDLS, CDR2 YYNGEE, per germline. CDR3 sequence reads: CASSLRGTGPYNEQFF. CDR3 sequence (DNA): TGTGCCAGCAGCCTCCGGGGGACTGGCCCCTACAATGAGCAGTTCTTC.